One T cell receptor beta chain is described in this entry. Using immunoSEQ multiplex PCR, the repertoire was profiled, and TCRdb retains in-frame clones only, with some absent. The sample includes roughly 34,000 clones, roughly 93% of them seen just once. This entry comes from a study of T cell changes during pregnancy in multiple sclerosis. Trimming cost V 5 bases and J 8 bases, with 16 bases left between them. CDR3 length: 15 residues. Germline V gene sequence: CDR1 SGHTA, CDR2 FQGTGA. The clonotype was recovered from a female donor in good health, enrolled as a control in a pregnancy study. The specimen comprised peripheral blood, sampled in the second trimester of pregnancy. This chain uses TRBV7-3 with TRBJ1-6; D is perhaps TRBD1 (5 bases). This CDR3 is CASSRQGGWDSPLHF. DNA for the CDR3: TGTGCCAGCAGCCGGCAGGGAGGATGGGATTCACCCCTCCACTTT.